This T cell receptor beta chain is from a study of identical twins. In TCRdb, the 5' RACE reads were re-called with MiXCR into one record per CDR3 protein. The table lists 1.5 million to 2 million distinct CDR3 sequences, around 33% of them singletons. This clonotype turned up a few times. The germline V gene encodes CDR1 MGHRA and CDR2 YSYEKL. The CDR3 length is 15 residues. The J segment lost 8 bases and the V segment lost 5 bases, leaving 10 bases of the junction unmatched. Sequencing was carried out using cord blood. The sequence derives from a newborn girl in good health. The chain couples TRBV4-1 to TRBJ1-4; 8 bases align to TRBD1. The CDR3, as DNA: TGCGCCAGCAGCGAACACGACAGGGGAGGAGAAAAACTGTTTTTT. This encodes CASSEHDRGGEKLFF.